This TCR beta chain was identified in a study of T cells after yellow fever vaccination. Note on this clonotype: Its specificity is unknown.

Conversion of TCR transcripts into cDNA relied on 5'RACE template switching, which added a universal primer site and UMIs. One entry per CDR3 protein, called by TCRdb with MiXCR from the 5' RACE reads. The repertoire holds some 600,000 distinct CDR3 sequences, approximately 16% seen once, with roughly 17% in the top ten. Findings of the study overall: Post-booster repertoires contained most primary-vaccination clones again (around 97% CD4, around 88% CD8). The CD4 and CD8 compartments had a small share of their clonotypes in common. A secondary response was less intense yet reached its peak sooner, at day 5 versus 15.

Germline values: CDR1 SEHNR, CDR2 FQNEAQ (reference sequence). The CDR3 spans 15 residues. V was clipped by 5 bases and J by 2 bases, with 14 bases between them. This chain uses TRBV7-9 with TRBJ2-3, with a tentative D call TRBD2 (5 bases). The clonotype originates from a young man who received the YFV17D yellow fever vaccine. This sample comprised PBMCs, obtained roughly 5 days after the first yellow fever vaccination. The CDR3 DNA is TGTGCCAGCAGCCCGAACCTAGCTTACACAGATACGCAGTATTTT. It yields the protein CASSPNLAYTDTQYF.